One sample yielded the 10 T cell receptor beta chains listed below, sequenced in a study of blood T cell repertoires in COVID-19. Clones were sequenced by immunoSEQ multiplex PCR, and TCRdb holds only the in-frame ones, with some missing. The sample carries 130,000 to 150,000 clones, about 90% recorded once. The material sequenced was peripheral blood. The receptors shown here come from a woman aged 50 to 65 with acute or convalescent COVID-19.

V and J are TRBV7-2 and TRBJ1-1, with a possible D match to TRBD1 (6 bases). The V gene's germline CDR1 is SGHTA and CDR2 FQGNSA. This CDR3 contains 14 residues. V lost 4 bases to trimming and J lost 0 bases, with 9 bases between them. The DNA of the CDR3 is TGTGCCAGCAGCTCGGACAGAATGAACACTGAAGCTTTCTTT. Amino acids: CASSSDRMNTEAFF.

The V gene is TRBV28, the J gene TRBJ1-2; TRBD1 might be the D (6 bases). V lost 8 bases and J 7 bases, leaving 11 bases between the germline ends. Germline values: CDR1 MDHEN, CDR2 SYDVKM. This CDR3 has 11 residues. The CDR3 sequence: CASHTGFGYTF. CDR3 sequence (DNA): TGTGCCAGCCATACAGGGTTTGGCTACACCTTC.

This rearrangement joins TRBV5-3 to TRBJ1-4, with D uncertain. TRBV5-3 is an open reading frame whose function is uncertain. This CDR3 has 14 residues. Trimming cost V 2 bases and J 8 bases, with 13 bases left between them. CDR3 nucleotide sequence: TGTGCCAGAAGCTTCGGACGGAGGAGGGAAAAACTGTTTTTT. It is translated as CARSFGRRREKLFF.

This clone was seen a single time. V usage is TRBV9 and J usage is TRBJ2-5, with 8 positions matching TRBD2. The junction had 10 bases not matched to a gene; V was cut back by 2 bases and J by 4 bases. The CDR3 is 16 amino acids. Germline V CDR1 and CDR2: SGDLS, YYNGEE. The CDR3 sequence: CASSVSTGGAGETQYF. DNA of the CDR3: TGTGCCAGCAGCGTGAGCACGGGGGGGGCTGGAGAGACCCAGTACTTC.

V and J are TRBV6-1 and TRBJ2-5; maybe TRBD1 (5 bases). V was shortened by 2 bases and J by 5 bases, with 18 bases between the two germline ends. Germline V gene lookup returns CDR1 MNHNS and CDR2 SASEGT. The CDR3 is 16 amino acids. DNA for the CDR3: TGTGCCAGCAGTGAATCCTGGGGCCGGTCCTGGGAGACCCAGTACTTC. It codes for CASSESWGRSWETQYF.

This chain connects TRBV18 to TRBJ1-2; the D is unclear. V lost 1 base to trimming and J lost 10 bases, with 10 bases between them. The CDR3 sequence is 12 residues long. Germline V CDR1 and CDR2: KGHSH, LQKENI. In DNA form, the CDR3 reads TGTGCCAGCTCACCACGGGCAGGCCTCTACACCTTC. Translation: CASSPRAGLYTF.

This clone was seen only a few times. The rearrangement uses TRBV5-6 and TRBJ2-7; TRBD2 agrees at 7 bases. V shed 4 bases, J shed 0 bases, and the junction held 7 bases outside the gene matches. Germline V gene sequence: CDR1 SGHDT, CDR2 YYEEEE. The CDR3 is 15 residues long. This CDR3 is CASSHSGRLSYEQYF. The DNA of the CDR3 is TGTGCCAGCAGCCATAGCGGGCGCCTCTCCTACGAGCAGTACTTC.

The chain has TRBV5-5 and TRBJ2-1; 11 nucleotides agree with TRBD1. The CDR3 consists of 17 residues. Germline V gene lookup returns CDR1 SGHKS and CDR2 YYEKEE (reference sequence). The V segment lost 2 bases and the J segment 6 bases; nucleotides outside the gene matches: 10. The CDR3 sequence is CASSFTTGTGGINEQFF. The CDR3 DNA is TGTGCCAGCAGCTTTACAACCGGGACAGGGGGGATCAATGAGCAGTTCTTC.

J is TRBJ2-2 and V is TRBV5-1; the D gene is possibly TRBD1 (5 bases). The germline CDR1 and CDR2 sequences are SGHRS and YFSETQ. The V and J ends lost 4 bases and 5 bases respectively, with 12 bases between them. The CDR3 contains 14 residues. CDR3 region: CASSKTELTGELFF. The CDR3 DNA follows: TGCGCCAGCAGCAAGACAGAACTTACCGGGGAGCTGTTTTTT.

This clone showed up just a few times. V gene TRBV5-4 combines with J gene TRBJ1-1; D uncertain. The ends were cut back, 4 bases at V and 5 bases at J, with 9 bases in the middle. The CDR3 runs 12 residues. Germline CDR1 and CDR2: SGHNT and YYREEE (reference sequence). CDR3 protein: CASSKDKTEAFF. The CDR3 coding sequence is TGTGCCAGCAGCAAAGACAAGACTGAAGCTTTCTTT.